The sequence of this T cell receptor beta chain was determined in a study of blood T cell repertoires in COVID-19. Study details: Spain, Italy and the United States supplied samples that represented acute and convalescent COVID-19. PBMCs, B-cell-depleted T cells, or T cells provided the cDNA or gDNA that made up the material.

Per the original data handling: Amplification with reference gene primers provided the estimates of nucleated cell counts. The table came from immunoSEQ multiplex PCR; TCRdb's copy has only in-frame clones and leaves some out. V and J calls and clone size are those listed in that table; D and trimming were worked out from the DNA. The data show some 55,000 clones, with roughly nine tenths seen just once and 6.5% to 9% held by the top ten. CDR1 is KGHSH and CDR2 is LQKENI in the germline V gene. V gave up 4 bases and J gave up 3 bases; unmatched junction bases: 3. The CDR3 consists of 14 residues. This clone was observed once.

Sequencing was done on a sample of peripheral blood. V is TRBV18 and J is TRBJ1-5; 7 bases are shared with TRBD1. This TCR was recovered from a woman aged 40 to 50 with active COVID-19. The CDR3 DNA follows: TGTGCCAGCTCACAGGGGGCAGTCAATCAGCCCCAGCATTTT. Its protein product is CASSQGAVNQPQHF. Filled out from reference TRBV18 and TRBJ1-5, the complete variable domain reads NAGVMQNPRHLVRRRGQEARLRCSPMKGHSHVYWYRQLPEEGLKFMVYLQKENIIDESGMPKERFSAEFPKEGPSILRIQQVVRGDSAAYFCASSQGAVNQPQHFGDGTRLSIL.